This T cell receptor beta chain stems from a study of vaccination effects on CD4 cells after COVID-19 (dated by TCRdb to about 2022). A note on the overall study: In the ViraFEST assay, PBMC were stimulated with viral peptide pools, and TCR sequencing was then used to find antigen-specific CD4+ T cell clonotypes based on their expansion. Across the study, the median time from the second dose to post-vaccine sampling was 72 days (range 14 to 241). Under 2.5 million PBMC per well were cultured with 9 to 10 ug/ml peptides in IMDM containing roughly 5% human AB serum, approximately 9.1 IU/ml IL-2 and gentamicin. SARS-CoV-2 spike-specific CD4+ TCR repertoires were compared before and after mRNA vaccination in COVID-19 convalescent patients and in infection-naive vaccine recipients. Altogether, roughly 10 COVID-19 convalescent patients and a few SARS-CoV-2-naive healthy vaccine recipients made up the full study. The Oncomine TCR Beta short-read assay on an Illumina iSeq 100 was used to sequence cultures from other donors in the study.

Receptors were amplified or captured by the immunoSEQ multiplex PCR assay. DNA from the cultured and isolated CD4+ T cells underwent TCR beta CDR3 sequencing. The paper's processing steps were these. Non-productive TCR sequences were removed, reads were trimmed to the CDR3 region, and CDR3s of at least 7 amino acids were retained. Antigen-specific clonotypes were identified with the MANAFEST web app by comparing expansion in peptide wells against reference cultures. To count as positive, a clone had to show expansion at FDR<0.05 compared with the reference and with all other wells, an odds ratio above 5, and a frequency above 0.1% in two replicate wells. A clonotype was defined as cross-reactive if the clonotype was significantly expanded both in SARS-CoV-2 spike wells and in at least one common cold coronavirus spike condition. CDR3 similarity was assessed by Levenshtein distance with the stringdist R package, and unrooted trees were built with ape in R 3.6.1. The immuneACCESS repertoire file appears here via TCRdb, limited to in-frame rearrangements. These files lack a portion of the clones; in checked studies, under half of the deficit traces to unresolved V genes, and the cause of the others is not known. The DNA was the basis for D and trimming; V, J and clone size are from that table. Within this sample are fewer than 10,000 clones, with approximately 76% of them counted one time only. Under 14% of the sample comes from the top ten.

After less than 13 days of culture, CD4+ T cells were isolated with the EasySep CD4+ T cell isolation kit. Two doses of either the BNT162b2 or the mRNA-1273 mRNA SARS-CoV-2 vaccine were administered to participants. None of the healthy vaccine recipients had a prior SARS-CoV-2 infection, which was confirmed by nucleocapsid antibody tests that came back negative both before and after vaccination. On days 3 and 7, half of the culture medium was replaced with fresh IL-2-containing medium. Unless otherwise noted, each peptide stimulation condition was cultured in triplicate wells. Using Ficoll-Paque Plus gradient centrifugation, PBMC were separated from whole blood and then either used fresh or cryopreserved at -140C. Genomic DNA was extracted from cultured CD4+ T cells with the QIAamp micro DNA kit. The research as a whole found: Among healthy vaccine recipients, nearly all vaccine-induced clones were SARS-CoV-2 mono-reactive, and only 1 of 255 was cross-reactive with common cold coronaviruses. Limitations of the study were the small number of convalescent patients and the absence of early post-infection timepoints. At late post-vaccination timepoints, both infection-induced and vaccine-induced clones showed marked clonal contraction, consistent with waning T cell responses.

From a lookup of the germline V gene, CDR1 and CDR2 are ENHRY and SYGVKD. V is trimmed back by 7 bases and J by 0 bases, and the junction contains 8 bases that no gene match accounts for. There are 15 amino acids in the CDR3, from cysteine to phenylalanine inclusive. Only the CDR3 DNA is retained, 45 bases long and in frame from the first base. Note on this clone: The antigen it binds to is not known. No clone much larger than this one lies a single base away; base qualities are absent.

The source material was CD4+ T cells from PBMCs cultured without peptide, sampled after COVID-19 vaccination. The chain was built from TRBV10-3 and TRBJ1-2, with TRBD1 matching 7 junction bases. This receptor was taken from a human donor who received a COVID-19 vaccine. The CDR3 here reads CAITGGGSSNYGYTF. In nucleotides, the sequence is TGTGCCATCACCGGAGGGGGCAGCTCTAACTATGGCTACACCTTC.